The 25 T cell receptor beta chains presented below share a single source sample, sequenced in a study of T-cell reconstitution after alpha-beta-depleted transplantation in children. Preparation of the TCRbeta library used unique molecular identifiers. TCRdb ran MiXCR on the PCR reads and lists one entry per CDR3 protein. The data contain over 70,000 distinct CDR3 sequences, 7% to 10% of them singletons. The sample consisted of PBMCs from the stem cell graft donor, taken from the stem cell graft. The source is a human donor who donated a stem cell graft to a child with congenital amegakaryocytic thrombocytopenia.

V gene TRBV5-6 combines with J gene TRBJ2-1, with 12 bases lining up with TRBD2. CDR1 is SGHDT, CDR2 YYEEEE, per germline. The CDR3 is 19 amino acids. V lost 0 bases to trimming and J lost 1 base; unmatched junction nucleotides: 8. This CDR3 reads CASSLDASGRAVSYNEQFF. CDR3 nucleotide sequence: TGTGCCAGCAGCTTGGATGCTAGCGGGAGGGCCGTTTCCTACAATGAGCAGTTCTTC.

This clonotype came up a few times. The CDR3 sequence: CASSPPGGGEDEQFF. The DNA for the CDR3 is TGTGCCAGCTCACCACCCGGGGGAGGGGAAGATGAGCAGTTCTTC. The J gene is TRBJ2-1, the V gene TRBV18; 7 bases map to TRBD2. Germline loops: CDR1 KGHSH, CDR2 LQKENI. Germline trimming cut 0 bases from V and 8 bases from J; bases unmatched to any gene: 7. The length of the CDR3 is 15 residues.

This clonotype occurred many times. The chain uses TRBV20-1 and TRBJ2-7; TRBD1 aligns across 12 bases. This CDR3 region has 15 residues. V lost 2 bases and J lost 5; bases outside the gene matches: 7. Germline CDR1 DFQATT, CDR2 SNEGSKA (reference sequence). The CDR3 bases are TGCAGTGCTAGAATGGGACAGGGGGCCGGGGACGAGCAGTACTTC. Its translation is CSARMGQGAGDEQYF.

This clonotype has only a few counts. The V call is TRBV5-1, the J call TRBJ1-1; D remains ambiguous. V lost 1 base and J 7 bases, leaving 23 bases between the germline ends. Germline V gives CDR1 SGHRS, CDR2 YFSETQ. The CDR3 is 17 residues long. The CDR3 sequence is CASSLSWNSGMGIEAFF. The DNA of the CDR3 is TGCGCCAGCAGCTTGTCATGGAACAGCGGAATGGGTATTGAAGCTTTCTTT.

In this sample, this clonotype turned up many times. The chain employs TRBV6-2 or TRBV6-3 and TRBJ1-6; the D gene is possibly TRBD1 (5 bases). Trimming stripped 0 bases from V and 0 bases from J, with 21 bases between. Germline CDR1 is MNHEY and CDR2 is SVGEGT. CDR3 length equals 21 residues. The CDR3 bases are TGTGCCAGCAGTTACTCGATTCCTGGACACACGATCAGCTCCTATAATTCACCCCTCCACTTT. Amino acid sequence: CASSYSIPGHTISSYNSPLHF.

This clonotype has at least ten counts. The rearrangement uses TRBV10-3 and TRBJ2-1; unclear D gene. The V gene's germline CDR1 is ENHRY and CDR2 SYGVKD. Trimming shortened V by 4 bases and J by 0 bases, and 13 bases separated the two germline ends. The CDR3 consists of 16 residues. CDR3 region: CAISGDGTSSYNEQFF. The DNA of the CDR3 is TGTGCCATCAGTGGAGACGGCACGAGCTCCTACAATGAGCAGTTCTTC.

This clonotype appeared many times. V is TRBV7-9 and J is TRBJ2-7, with 7 bases that match TRBD1. The CDR3 runs to 16 residues. With V trimmed by 1 base and J by 4 bases, 10 bases remained unmatched. Per the germline V gene, CDR1 is SEHNR and CDR2 is FQNEAQ (reference sequence). The CDR3 DNA is TGTGCCAGCAGCTTAGAGCAGGGGGTCGCTCATTACGAGCAGTACTTC. It yields the protein CASSLEQGVAHYEQYF. The complete variable domain, with remaining parts taken from reference TRBV7-9 and TRBJ2-7, reads DTGVSQNPRHKITKRGQNVTFRCDPISEHNRLYWYRQTLGQGPEFLTYFQNEAQLEKSRLLSDRFSAERPKGSFSTLEIQRTEQGDSAMYLCASSLEQGVAHYEQYFGPGTRLTVT.

A single count supports this clonotype. The junction departs from germline at one end; a sequencing error may be responsible. Here the CDR3 DNA reads TGTGCCAGCAGTCACAAGGGGAGGACTGAAGCTTTCTTC. This codes for CASSHKGRTEAFF. This chain links TRBV6-5 with TRBJ1-1; D may be TRBD1 (5 bases). The CDR3 has 13 amino acids. Germline V gene data show CDR1 as MNHEY and CDR2 as SVGAGI.

This clonotype has a count of ten or more. The V gene is TRBV5-1, the J gene TRBJ1-4; weak D call: TRBD1 (5 bases). This CDR3 comprises 14 residues. V lost 4 bases to trimming and J lost 4 bases, with 11 bases between them. From germline, CDR1 is SGHRS and CDR2 YFSETQ. CDR3 bases: TGCGCCAGCAGCCTCAGGGACGTTAATGAAAAACTGTTTTTT. Amino acid sequence: CASSLRDVNEKLFF.

This clonotype was recorded at least ten times. J is TRBJ2-7 and V is TRBV7-2; D gene unclear. Trimming removed 5 bases at V and 5 bases at J, with 13 bases between. In germline, CDR1 is SGHTA, CDR2 FQGNSA. This CDR3 region has 13 residues. The DNA for the CDR3 is TGTGCCAGCAGCCGTCCGAAAGGCCACGAGCAGTACTTC. Encoded protein: CASSRPKGHEQYF.

This clonotype was seen repeatedly, ten times or more. V gene TRBV5-1 combines with J gene TRBJ1-1, with D tentatively TRBD1 (5 bases). The CDR3 length is 15 residues. The V end lost 9 bases, the J end lost 0 bases, and 18 bases lay between the germline ends. Germline CDR1 is SGHRS and CDR2 is YFSETQ. CDR3 sequence: CATKPADKLNTEAFF. The CDR3 nucleotides are TGCGCCACCAAGCCAGCGGACAAGCTGAACACTGAAGCTTTCTTT.

This clonotype came up many times. CDR3 sequence (DNA): TGTGCCAGCAGACCTGACATACCCGGGGAGCTGTTTTTT. Its translation is CASRPDIPGELFF. The V call is TRBV12-3 or TRBV12-4, the J call TRBJ2-2; D unresolved. This CDR3 is 13 amino acids long. The V gene lost 6 bases and the J gene lost 6 bases, with 11 bases spanning the gap.

This clonotype was recorded many times. Written as DNA, the CDR3 is TGCAGTGCTAGAGATAAAGGACAGTCGTACGAGCAGTACTTC. It translates to CSARDKGQSYEQYF. The genes are TRBV20-1 and TRBJ2-7; D might be TRBD1 (6 bases). Trimming left V 0 bases short and J 4 bases short, with 13 bases between. Germline-derived CDR1 and CDR2 are DFQATT and SNEGSKA (reference sequence). The CDR3 loop spans 14 amino acids.

There are many counts of this clonotype. One junction end does not reproduce the germline sequence, and a read error may be involved. This rearrangement joins TRBV20-1 to TRBJ1-1, with a weak D call TRBD1 (6 bases). Germline V CDR1 and CDR2: DFQATT, SNEGSKA (reference sequence). This CDR3 spans 8 amino acids. CDR3 loop: CSASRDNF. The CDR3 coding sequence is TGCAGTGCTAGTAGGGACAACTTT.

Many counts were recorded for this clonotype. V and J are TRBV20-1 and TRBJ1-1; tentative D call: TRBD1 (6 bases). The CDR3 covers 13 residues. The germline V gene has CDR1 DFQATT and CDR2 SNEGSKA (reference sequence). V gave up 5 bases and J gave up 3 bases, with 13 bases separating them. CDR3 amino acids: CSAHREWDTEAFF. The CDR3 DNA reads as TGCAGTGCTCACAGGGAGTGGGACACTGAAGCTTTCTTT.

V and J are TRBV18 and TRBJ2-5; D not certain. The CDR3 length is 14 residues. V lost 2 bases and J 4 bases, leaving 11 bases between the germline ends. Germline V lookup: CDR1 KGHSH, CDR2 LQKENI. The CDR3 region is CASSPRVMGETQYF. CDR3 sequence (DNA): TGTGCCAGCTCACCAAGGGTTATGGGAGAGACCCAGTACTTC.

This clonotype was seen at least ten times. This chain's CDR3 is CASSPSDRGATGELFF. Written as DNA, the CDR3 is TGTGCCAGCAGTCCCTCGGACAGGGGCGCAACAGGGGAGCTGTTTTTT. This rearrangement joins TRBV12-3 or TRBV12-4 to TRBJ2-2; 9 positions agree with TRBD1. This CDR3 is built from 16 residues. V shed 5 bases and J 8 bases; nucleotides not matched to a gene: 12.

This clonotype was seen at least ten times. The J gene is TRBJ2-7, the V gene TRBV7-2; D is undetermined. The germline V and J ends were trimmed by 5 bases and 6 bases, with 14 bases remaining between them. The CDR3 is made up of 13 amino acids. Germline V gives CDR1 SGHTA, CDR2 FQGNSA. The chain's CDR3 is CASSPPVSGEQYF. CDR3 nucleotides: TGTGCCAGCAGCCCCCCCGTCTCCGGCGAGCAGTACTTC.

This chain links TRBV3-1 with TRBJ1-2, with TRBD1 matching over 11 bases. Losses at the gene ends were 5 bases for V and 7 bases for J; bases not matched to a gene: 9. Looked up from germline, CDR1 is LGHDT and CDR2 is YNNKEL (reference sequence). CDR3 length: 15 residues. CDR3 DNA sequence: TGTGCCAGCAGCTCAGTCCGGACAGGGGGCCTTGGCTACACCTTC. Translating it yields CASSSVRTGGLGYTF. The variable domain in full, with the rest retrieved from reference TRBV3-1 and TRBJ1-2, is DTAVSQTPKYLVTQMGNDKSIKCEQNLGHDTMYWYKQDSKKFLKIMFSYNNKELIINETVPNRFSPKSPDKAHLNLHINSLELGDSAVYFCASSSVRTGGLGYTFGSGTRLTVV.

This clonotype was recorded many times. This sequence joins TRBV27 and TRBJ2-7; D gene unclear. Per the germline V gene, CDR1 is MNHEY and CDR2 is SMNVEV (reference sequence). The germline V and J ends were trimmed by 6 bases and 2 bases, with 11 bases remaining between them. The CDR3 is 13 residues long. The CDR3 sequence is CASRPGDTYEQYF. CDR3 bases: TGTGCCAGCAGACCCGGCGATACCTACGAGCAGTACTTC.

This clonotype appeared many times. The rearrangement links TRBV5-1 to TRBJ2-3; D is unresolved. This CDR3 is built from 17 residues. V was cut by 1 base and J by 0 bases, with 15 bases left in between. Germline V gives CDR1 SGHRS, CDR2 YFSETQ. CDR3 sequence reads: CASSLSSASVSTDTQYF. CDR3 in DNA: TGCGCCAGCAGCTTGTCCTCAGCGTCAGTTAGCACAGATACGCAGTATTTT.

This clonotype has ten or more counts. V and J are TRBV18 and TRBJ2-1; 10 bases align to TRBD2. This CDR3 spans 15 amino acids. With V trimmed by 1 base and J by 7 bases, 4 bases remained unmatched. In germline, CDR1 is KGHSH, CDR2 LQKENI. The CDR3 DNA reads as TGTGCCAGCTCACCACGGCTAGCGGGAGCTAATGAGCAGTTCTTC. This sequence encodes CASSPRLAGANEQFF. Together with reference TRBV18 and TRBJ2-1, the CDR3 gives the full variable domain: NAGVMQNPRHLVRRRGQEARLRCSPMKGHSHVYWYRQLPEEGLKFMVYLQKENIIDESGMPKERFSAEFPKEGPSILRIQQVVRGDSAAYFCASSPRLAGANEQFFGPGTRLTVL.

The table lists this clonotype with many counts. This chain uses TRBV29-1 with TRBJ1-2, with D hard to call. The CDR3 loop spans 10 amino acids. Germline V gives CDR1 SQVTM, CDR2 ANQGSEA. The ends were cut back, 5 bases at V and 3 bases at J, with 4 bases in the middle. In DNA, the CDR3 is TGCAGCGTTCCAGACTATGGCTACACCTTC. Translation gives CSVPDYGYTF.

In its sample, this clonotype was seen many times. V usage is TRBV3-1 and J usage is TRBJ2-1; 7 bases map to TRBD2. Germline CDR1 is LGHDT and CDR2 is YNNKEL (reference sequence). V was pared by 0 bases and J by 0 bases, with 5 bases of the junction left unmatched. The CDR3 totals 17 residues. CDR3 protein: CASSQDGASGSYNEQFF. Here the CDR3 DNA reads TGTGCCAGCAGCCAAGATGGGGCTAGCGGCTCCTACAATGAGCAGTTCTTC.

This clonotype was detected many times. The chain recombines TRBV24-1 with TRBJ2-5, with 7 bases lining up with TRBD1. CDR3 size: 13 residues. Germline CDR1 and CDR2: KGHDR and SFDVKD. V dropped 5 bases and J dropped 5; count of bases not matched to a gene: 4. This chain's CDR3 is CATSVGTVETQYF. The CDR3 coding sequence is TGTGCCACCAGTGTGGGGACAGTGGAGACCCAGTACTTC.